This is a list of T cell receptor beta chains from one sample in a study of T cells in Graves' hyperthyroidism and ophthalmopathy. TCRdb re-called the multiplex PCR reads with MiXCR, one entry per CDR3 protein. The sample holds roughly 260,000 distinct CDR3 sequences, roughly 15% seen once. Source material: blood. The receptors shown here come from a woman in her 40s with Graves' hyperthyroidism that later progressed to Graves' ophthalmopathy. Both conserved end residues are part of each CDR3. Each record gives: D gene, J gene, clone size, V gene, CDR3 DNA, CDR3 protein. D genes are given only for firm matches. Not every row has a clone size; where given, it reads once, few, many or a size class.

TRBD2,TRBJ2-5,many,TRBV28,TGTGCCAGCAGTTTAGGGGGGGACCAAGTCGAGACCCAGTACTTC,CASSLGGDQVETQYF
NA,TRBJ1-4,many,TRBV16,TGTGCCAGCAGCCGGAGGCGGGTTCTAGAAAAACTGTTTTTT,CASSRRRVLEKLFF
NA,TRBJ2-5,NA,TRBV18,TGTGCCAGCTCAAGCATGGGGGCCGGTGAGACCCAGTACTTC,CASSSMGAGETQYF
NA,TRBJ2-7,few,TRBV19,TGTGCCAGTAGTATCTCGGACAGAAACTCCTACGAGCAGTACTTC,CASSISDRNSYEQYF
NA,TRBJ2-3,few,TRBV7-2,TGTGCCAGCAGCTTGAGGAAGACCACAGATACGCAGTATTTT,CASSLRKTTDTQYF
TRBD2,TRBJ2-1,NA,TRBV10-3,TGTGACATCAGTAAGCGGGAGGGCCAGGAGCAGTTCTTC,CDISKREGQEQFF
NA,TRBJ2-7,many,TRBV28,TGTGCCAGCAGTATCACAGGGCTCTCCTACGAGCAGTACTTC,CASSITGLSYEQYF
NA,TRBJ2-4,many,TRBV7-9,TGTGCCAGCAGCTTGGGATGGGGGTTGATTCAGTACTTC,CASSLGWGLIQYF
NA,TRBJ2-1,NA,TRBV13,TGTGCCAGCACCCGAGAGAGCCGGGGGGCGGATGAGCAGTTCTTC,CASTRESRGADEQFF
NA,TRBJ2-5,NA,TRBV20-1,TGCAGTGCCAATCCAGGATGGGGAGAAGAGACCCAGTACTTC,CSANPGWGEETQYF
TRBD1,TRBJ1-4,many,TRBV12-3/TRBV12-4,TGTGCCAGCAGTTTATCCCGGAAATGGGGACAGGAGGATGAAAAACTGTTTTTT,CASSLSRKWGQEDEKLFF
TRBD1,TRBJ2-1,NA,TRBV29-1,TGCAGCGTTGAAGATCTGCAGGGGGAGTTCTTGTTGGATGAGCAGTTCTTC,CSVEDLQGEFLLDEQFF
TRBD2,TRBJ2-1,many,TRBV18,TGTGCCAGCTCTATTGGAGGGACTAGCGTGAATGAGCAGTTCTTC,CASSIGGTSVNEQFF
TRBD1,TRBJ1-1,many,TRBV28,TGTGCCAGCAGTTTATACAGATCCCGGGACAGGCCTGAAGCTTTCTTT,CASSLYRSRDRPEAFF
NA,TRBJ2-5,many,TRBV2,TGTGCCAGCATGGGATCTAGAACCGAGACCCAGTACTTC,CASMGSRTETQYF
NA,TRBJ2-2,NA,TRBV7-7,TGTGCTAGCAGCTTAGACACTCGGGGATCGGCCGGGGAGCTGTTTTTT,CASSLDTRGSAGELFF
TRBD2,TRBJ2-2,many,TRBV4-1,TGCGCCAGCAGCCCCCCGACTAGCGCGAACACCGGGGAGCTGTTTTTT,CASSPPTSANTGELFF
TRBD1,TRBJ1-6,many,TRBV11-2,TGTGCCAGCAGCTTAGGAATCGGGACAGTGAATTCACCCCTCCACTTT,CASSLGIGTVNSPLHF
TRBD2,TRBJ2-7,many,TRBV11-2,TGTGCCAGCAGCTTAGAGCCGGGACTACCCTACGAGCAGTACTTC,CASSLEPGLPYEQYF
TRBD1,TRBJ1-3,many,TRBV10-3,TGTGCCACCGGACAGGGACTGAACACCATATATTTT,CATGQGLNTIYF
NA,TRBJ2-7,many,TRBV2,TGTGCCAGCAGCGTTTTACTAGTCTACTACGAGCAGTACTTC,CASSVLLVYYEQYF
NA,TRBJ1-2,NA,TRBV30,TGTGCCTGGAGTGTCGGTCGGGGAGTCTATGGCTACACCTTC,CAWSVGRGVYGYTF
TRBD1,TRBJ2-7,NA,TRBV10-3,TGTGCCATCAGTGTATTGGACAGGGGGCTGTACGAGCAGTACTTC,CAISVLDRGLYEQYF
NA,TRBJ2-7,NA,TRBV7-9,TGTGCCAGCAGCTTAGGATCTACCAGCCCCTTCGGCGAGCAGGACTTC,CASSLGSTSPFGEQDF
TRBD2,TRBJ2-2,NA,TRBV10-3,TGTGCCATCACCTCAGCGGGAGGGTACACCGAGGAGCTGTTTTTT,CAITSAGGYTEELFF
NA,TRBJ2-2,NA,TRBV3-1,TGTGCCAGCAGCCAACTAATGGGGGCCGGGGAGCTGTTTTTT,CASSQLMGAGELFF
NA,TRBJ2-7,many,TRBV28,TGTGCCAGCAGTCCCACAGGTAGCTCCTACGAGCAGTACTTC,CASSPTGSSYEQYF
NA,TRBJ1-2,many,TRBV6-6,TGTGCCAGCAGTTACTCTCGTTCGGGATCGAACTATGGCTACACCTTC,CASSYSRSGSNYGYTF
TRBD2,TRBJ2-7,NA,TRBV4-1,TGCGCCAGCAGCAGTATCAGCGGGGGGCCCTACGAGCAGTACTTC,CASSSISGGPYEQYF
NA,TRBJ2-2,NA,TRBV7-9,TGTGCCAGCAGCTTAATAATCGACAAGGGGCGCTCCGGGGAGCTGTTTTTT,CASSLIIDKGRSGELFF
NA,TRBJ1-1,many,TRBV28,TGTGCCAGCAGTTTATATCCCCCACGGGGCTTCAACACTGAAGCTTTCTTT,CASSLYPPRGFNTEAFF
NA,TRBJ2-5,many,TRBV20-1,TGCAGTGCCCAGTTAGGGGAAGAGACCCAGTACTTC,CSAQLGEETQYF
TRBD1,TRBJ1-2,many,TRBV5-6,TGTGCCAGCAGCCAAACCGGGACAGGGCCTTTGATAAACTATGGCTACACCTTC,CASSQTGTGPLINYGYTF
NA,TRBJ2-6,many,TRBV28,TGTGCCAGCGGTCTTTCTGGGGCCAACGTCCTGACTTTC,CASGLSGANVLTF
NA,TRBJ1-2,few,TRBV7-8,TGTGCCAGCAGCCTAACGGAACTACGCTATGGCTACACCTTC,CASSLTELRYGYTF
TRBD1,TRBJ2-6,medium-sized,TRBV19,TGTGCCACCGGGACAGAGGGGTCTGGGGCCAACGTCCTGACTTTC,CATGTEGSGANVLTF
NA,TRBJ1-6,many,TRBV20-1,TGCAGTGCTAGAGGCCGCGGGGAAAGCTCCTATAATTCACCCCTCCACTTT,CSARGRGESSYNSPLHF
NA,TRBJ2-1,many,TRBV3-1,TGTGCCAGCAGCCAAGTCCCGGAGGTCCTAGGGAATGAGCAGTTCTTC,CASSQVPEVLGNEQFF
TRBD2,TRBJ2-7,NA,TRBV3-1,TGTGCCAGCAGCCAAGATCACCTAGCGGGAGGGCCGTACGAGCAGTACTTC,CASSQDHLAGGPYEQYF
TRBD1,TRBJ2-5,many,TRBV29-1,TGCAGCGTTAGCGGACAGGGGGCATGGGAAGAGACCCAGTACTTC,CSVSGQGAWEETQYF
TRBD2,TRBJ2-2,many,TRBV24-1,TGTGCCACCAGTGATTTGGGGGGGGCGAACACCGGGGAGCTGTTTTTT,CATSDLGGANTGELFF
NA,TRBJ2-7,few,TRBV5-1,TGCGCCAGCAGCTTGGGCAGGAGCTCCTACGAGCAGTACTTC,CASSLGRSSYEQYF
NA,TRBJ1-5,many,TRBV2,TGTGCCAGCAGTGACGGTTCGCGGGCCGGGGAGCCCCAGCATTTT,CASSDGSRAGEPQHF
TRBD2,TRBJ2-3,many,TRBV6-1,TGTGCCAGCAGTGCCAGGGCGGGAGGCACAGATACGCAGTATTTT,CASSARAGGTDTQYF
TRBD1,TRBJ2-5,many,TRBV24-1,TGTGCCACCAGTGAGGGACAGTTAATCCAAGAGACCCAGTACTTC,CATSEGQLIQETQYF
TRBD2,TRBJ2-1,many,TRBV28,TGTGCCAGCAGTCTTGCGGCGGGAGTACCCAATGAGCAGTTCTTC,CASSLAAGVPNEQFF
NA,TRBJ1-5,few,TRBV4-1,TGCGCCAGCAGCCAAGGGGGAGGGATTCAGCCCCAGCATTTT,CASSQGGGIQPQHF
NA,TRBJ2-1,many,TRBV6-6,TGTGCCAGCAGTTACTCGATCCAGGGCGGCAATGAGCAGTTCTTC,CASSYSIQGGNEQFF
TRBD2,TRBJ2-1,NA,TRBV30,TGTGCCTGGTTGAAGCTAGCGGGGACAAATGAGCAGTTCTTC,CAWLKLAGTNEQFF
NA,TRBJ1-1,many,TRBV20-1,TGCAGTGCTATTACAGAGATTCACATGAACACTGAAGCTTTCTTT,CSAITEIHMNTEAFF
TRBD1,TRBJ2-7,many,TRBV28,TGTGCCAGCAGTTTGCAGGCAGGGGGTCCCTACGAGCAGTACTTC,CASSLQAGGPYEQYF
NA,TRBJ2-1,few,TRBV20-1,TGCAGTGCTAGACCAACCGGGACCCCTTATCTCAATGAGCAGTTCTTC,CSARPTGTPYLNEQFF
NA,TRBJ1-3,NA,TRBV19,TGTGCCAGTAGTATCCTCACCCGAAATACTCCTGGAAACACCATATATTTT,CASSILTRNTPGNTIYF
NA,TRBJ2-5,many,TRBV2,TGTGCCAGCAGCCATCAAGAGACCCAGTACTTC,CASSHQETQYF
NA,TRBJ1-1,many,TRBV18,TGTGCCAGCAGCCCGACAGGGAACACTGAAGCTTTCTTT,CASSPTGNTEAFF
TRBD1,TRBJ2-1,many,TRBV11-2,TGTGCCAGCGGACAGGGTGACTACAATGAGCAGTTCTTC,CASGQGDYNEQFF
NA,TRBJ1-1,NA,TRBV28,TGTGCCAGCAGTTTTCGGGCCAGATTGAACCCTGAAGCTTTCTTT,CASSFRARLNPEAFF
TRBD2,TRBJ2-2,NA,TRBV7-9,TGTGCCAGCAGCTTATTTAGCGGGAGGAACACCGGGGAGCTGTTTTTT,CASSLFSGRNTGELFF
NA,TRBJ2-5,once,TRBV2,TGTGCCAGCAAAAGTGGCTTGGGTCAGGAGACCCAGTACTTC,CASKSGLGQETQYF